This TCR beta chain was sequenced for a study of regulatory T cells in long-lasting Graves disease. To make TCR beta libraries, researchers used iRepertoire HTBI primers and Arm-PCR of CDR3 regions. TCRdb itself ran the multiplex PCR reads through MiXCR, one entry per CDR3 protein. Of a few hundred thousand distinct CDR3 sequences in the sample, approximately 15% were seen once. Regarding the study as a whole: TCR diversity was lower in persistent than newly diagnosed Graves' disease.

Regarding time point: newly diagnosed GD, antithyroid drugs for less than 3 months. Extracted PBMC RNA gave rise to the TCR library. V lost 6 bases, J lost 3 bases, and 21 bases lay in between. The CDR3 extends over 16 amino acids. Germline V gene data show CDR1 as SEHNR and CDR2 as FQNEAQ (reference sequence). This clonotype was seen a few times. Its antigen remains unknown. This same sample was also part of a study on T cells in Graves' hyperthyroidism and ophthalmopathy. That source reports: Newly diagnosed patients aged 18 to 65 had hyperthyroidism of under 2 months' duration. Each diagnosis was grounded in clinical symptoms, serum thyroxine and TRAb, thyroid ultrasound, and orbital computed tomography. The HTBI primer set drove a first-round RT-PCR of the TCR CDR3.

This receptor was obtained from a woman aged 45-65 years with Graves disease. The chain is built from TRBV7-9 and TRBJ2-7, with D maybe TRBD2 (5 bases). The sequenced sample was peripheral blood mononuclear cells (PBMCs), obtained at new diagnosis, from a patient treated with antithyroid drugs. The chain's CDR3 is CASSPKIEGEYYEQYF. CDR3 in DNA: TGTGCCAGCAGTCCTAAAATTGAGGGAGAGTACTACGAGCAGTACTTC.